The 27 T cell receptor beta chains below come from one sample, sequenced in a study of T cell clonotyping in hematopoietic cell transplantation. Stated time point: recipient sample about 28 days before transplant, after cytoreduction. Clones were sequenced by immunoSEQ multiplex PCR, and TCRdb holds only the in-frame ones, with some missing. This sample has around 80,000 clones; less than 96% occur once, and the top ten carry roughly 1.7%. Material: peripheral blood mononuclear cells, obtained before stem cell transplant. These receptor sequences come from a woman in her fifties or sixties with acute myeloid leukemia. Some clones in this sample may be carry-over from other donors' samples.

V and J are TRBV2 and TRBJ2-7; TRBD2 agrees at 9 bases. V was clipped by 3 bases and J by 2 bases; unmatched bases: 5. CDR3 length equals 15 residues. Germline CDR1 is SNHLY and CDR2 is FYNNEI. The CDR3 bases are TGTGCCAGCAGTGATTCTCGCGGGAGGGCCTACGAGCAGTACTTC. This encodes CASSDSRGRAYEQYF.

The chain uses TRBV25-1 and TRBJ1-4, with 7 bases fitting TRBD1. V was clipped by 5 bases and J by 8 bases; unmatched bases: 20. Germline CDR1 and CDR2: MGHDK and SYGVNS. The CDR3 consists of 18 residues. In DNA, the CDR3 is TGTGCCAGCAGTATAATCACAGGGGCCGCGGGGGTTAGGGAAAAACTGTTTTTT. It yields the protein CASSIITGAAGVREKLFF.

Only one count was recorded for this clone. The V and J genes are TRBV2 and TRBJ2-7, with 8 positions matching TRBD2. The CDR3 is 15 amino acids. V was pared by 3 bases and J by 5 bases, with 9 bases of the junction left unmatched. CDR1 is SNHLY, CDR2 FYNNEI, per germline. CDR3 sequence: CASSETGLARDEQYF. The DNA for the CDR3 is TGTGCCAGCAGTGAGACCGGACTAGCTAGAGACGAGCAGTACTTC.

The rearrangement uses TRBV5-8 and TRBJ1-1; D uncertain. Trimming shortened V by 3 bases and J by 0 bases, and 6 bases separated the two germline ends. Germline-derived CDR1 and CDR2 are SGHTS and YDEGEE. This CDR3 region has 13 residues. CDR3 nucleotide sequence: TGTGCCAGCAGCTCATGGATGAACACTGAAGCTTTCTTT. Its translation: CASSSWMNTEAFF.

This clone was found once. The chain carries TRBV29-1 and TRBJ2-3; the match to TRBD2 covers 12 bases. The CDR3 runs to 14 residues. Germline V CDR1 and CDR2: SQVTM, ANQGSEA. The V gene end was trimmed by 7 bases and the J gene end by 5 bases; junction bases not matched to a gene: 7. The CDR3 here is CSAGLAGRIDTQYF. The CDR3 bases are TGCAGCGCCGGACTAGCGGGGCGGATAGATACGCAGTATTTT.

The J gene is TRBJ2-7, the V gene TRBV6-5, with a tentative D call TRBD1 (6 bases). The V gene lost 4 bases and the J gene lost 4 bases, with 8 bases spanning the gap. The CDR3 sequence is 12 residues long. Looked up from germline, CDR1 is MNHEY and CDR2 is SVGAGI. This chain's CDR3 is CASSLDRYEQYF. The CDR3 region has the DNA TGTGCCAGCAGTTTAGACAGGTACGAGCAGTACTTC.

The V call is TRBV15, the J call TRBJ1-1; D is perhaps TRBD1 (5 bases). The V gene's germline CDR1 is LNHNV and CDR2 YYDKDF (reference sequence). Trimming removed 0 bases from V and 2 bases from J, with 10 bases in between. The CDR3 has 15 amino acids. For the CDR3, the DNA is TGTGCCACCAGCAGAGATCACAGGTTTAACACTGAAGCTTTCTTT. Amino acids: CATSRDHRFNTEAFF. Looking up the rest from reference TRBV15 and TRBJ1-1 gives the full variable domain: DAMVIQNPRYQVTQFGKPVTLSCSQTLNHNVMYWYQQKSSQAPKLLFHYYDKDFNNEADTPDNFQSRRPNTSFCFLDIRSPGLGDTAMYLCATSRDHRFNTEAFFGQGTRLTVV.

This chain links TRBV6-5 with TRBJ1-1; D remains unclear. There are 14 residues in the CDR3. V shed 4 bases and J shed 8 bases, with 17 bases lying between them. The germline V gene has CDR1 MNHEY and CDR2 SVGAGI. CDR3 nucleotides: TGTGCCAGCAGTTTATCTCGGGCGGCCCAAGAAGCTTTCTTT. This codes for CASSLSRAAQEAFF.

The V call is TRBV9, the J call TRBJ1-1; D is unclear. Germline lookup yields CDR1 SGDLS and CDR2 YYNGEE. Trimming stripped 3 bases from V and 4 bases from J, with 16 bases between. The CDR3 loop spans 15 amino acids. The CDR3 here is CASSGTVDGVTEAFF. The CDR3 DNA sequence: TGTGCCAGCAGCGGTACCGTAGATGGGGTCACTGAAGCTTTCTTT. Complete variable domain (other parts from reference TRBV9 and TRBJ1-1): DSGVTQTPKHLITATGQRVTLRCSPRSGDLSVYWYQQSLDQGLQFLIQYYNGEERAKGNILERFSAQQFPDLHSELNLSSLELGDSALYFCASSGTVDGVTEAFFGQGTRLTVV.

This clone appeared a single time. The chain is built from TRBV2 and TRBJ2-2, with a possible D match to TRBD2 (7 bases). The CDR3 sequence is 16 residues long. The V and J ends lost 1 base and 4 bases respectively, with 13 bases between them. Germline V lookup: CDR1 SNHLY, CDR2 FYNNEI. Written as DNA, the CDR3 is TGTGCCAGCAGTGAAGTAGGGGGGAGGGCCACCGGGGAGCTGTTTTTT. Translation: CASSEVGGRATGELFF.

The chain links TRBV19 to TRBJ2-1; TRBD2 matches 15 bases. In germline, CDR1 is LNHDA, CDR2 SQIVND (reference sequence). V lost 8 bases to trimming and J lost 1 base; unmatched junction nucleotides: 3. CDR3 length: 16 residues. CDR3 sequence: CASSGTSGRSYNEQFF. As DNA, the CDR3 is TGTGCCAGTTCCGGGACTAGCGGGAGGTCCTACAATGAGCAGTTCTTC.

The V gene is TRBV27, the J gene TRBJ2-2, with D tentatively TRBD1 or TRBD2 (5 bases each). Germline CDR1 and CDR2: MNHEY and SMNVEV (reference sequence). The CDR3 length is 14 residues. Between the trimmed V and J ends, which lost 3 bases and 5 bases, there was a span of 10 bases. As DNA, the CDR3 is TGTGCCAGCAGTTTTTTTGAGGGGACCGGGGAGCTGTTTTTT. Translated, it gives CASSFFEGTGELFF.

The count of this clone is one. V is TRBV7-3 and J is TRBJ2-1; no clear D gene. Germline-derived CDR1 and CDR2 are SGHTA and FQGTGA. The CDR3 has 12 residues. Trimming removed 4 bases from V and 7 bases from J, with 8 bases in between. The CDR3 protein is CASSSPSNEQFF. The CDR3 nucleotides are TGTGCCAGCAGCTCGCCCTCAAATGAGCAGTTCTTC.

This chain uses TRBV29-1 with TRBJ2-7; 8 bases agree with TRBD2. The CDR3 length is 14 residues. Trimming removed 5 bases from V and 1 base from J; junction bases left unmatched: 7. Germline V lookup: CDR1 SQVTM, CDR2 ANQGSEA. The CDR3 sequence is CSVRSGGDSYEQYF. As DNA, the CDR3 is TGCAGCGTTCGGAGCGGGGGCGATTCCTACGAGCAGTACTTC.

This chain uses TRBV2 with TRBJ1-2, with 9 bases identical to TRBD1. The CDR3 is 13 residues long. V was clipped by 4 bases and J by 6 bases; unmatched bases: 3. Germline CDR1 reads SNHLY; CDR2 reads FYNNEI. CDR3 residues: CASSGDRVDGYTF. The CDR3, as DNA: TGTGCCAGCAGTGGGGACAGGGTAGATGGCTACACCTTC.

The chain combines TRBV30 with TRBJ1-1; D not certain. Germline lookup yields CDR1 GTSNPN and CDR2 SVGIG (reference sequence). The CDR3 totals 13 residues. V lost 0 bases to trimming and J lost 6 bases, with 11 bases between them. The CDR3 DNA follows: TGTGCCTGGAGTGTAATAGGGTTTTCTGAAGCTTTCTTT. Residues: CAWSVIGFSEAFF.

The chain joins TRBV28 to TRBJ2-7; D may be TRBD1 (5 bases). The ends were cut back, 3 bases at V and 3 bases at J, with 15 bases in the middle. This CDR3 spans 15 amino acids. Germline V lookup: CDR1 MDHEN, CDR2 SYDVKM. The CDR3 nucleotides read TGTGCCAGCAGTTTCAGGCTAGGGGCCTTCTACGAGCAGTACTTC. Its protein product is CASSFRLGAFYEQYF.

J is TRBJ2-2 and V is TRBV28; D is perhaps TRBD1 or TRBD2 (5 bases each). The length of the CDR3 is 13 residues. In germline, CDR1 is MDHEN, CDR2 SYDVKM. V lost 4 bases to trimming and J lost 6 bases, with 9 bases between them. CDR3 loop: CASSYPGPGELFF. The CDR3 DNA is TGTGCCAGCAGTTACCCGGGACCCGGGGAGCTGTTTTTT.

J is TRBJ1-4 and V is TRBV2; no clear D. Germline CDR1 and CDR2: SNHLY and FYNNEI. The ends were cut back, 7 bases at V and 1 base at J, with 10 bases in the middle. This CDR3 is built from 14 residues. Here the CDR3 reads CASNWGGTNEKLFF. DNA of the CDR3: TGTGCCAGCAATTGGGGAGGAACTAATGAAAAACTGTTTTTT.

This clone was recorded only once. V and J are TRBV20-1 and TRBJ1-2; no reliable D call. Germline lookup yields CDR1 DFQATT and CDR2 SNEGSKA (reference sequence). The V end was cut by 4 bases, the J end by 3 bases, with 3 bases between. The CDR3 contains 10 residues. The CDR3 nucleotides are TGCAGTGCTAAGGACTATGGCTACACCTTC. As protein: CSAKDYGYTF.

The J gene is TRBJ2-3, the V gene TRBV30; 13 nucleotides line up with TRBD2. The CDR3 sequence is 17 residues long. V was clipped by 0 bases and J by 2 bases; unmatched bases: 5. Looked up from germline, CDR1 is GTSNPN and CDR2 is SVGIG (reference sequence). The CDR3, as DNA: TGTGCCTGGAGTGTACCCGGACTAGCGGGGGCCACAGATACGCAGTATTTT. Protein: CAWSVPGLAGATDTQYF.

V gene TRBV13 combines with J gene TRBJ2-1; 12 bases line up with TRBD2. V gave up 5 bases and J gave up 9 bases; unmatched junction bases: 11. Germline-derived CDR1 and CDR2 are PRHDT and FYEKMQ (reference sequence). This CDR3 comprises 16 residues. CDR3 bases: TGTGCCAGCAGCGCGACCCCTAGCGGGAGGGCCGTTGAGCAGTTCTTC. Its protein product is CASSATPSGRAVEQFF.

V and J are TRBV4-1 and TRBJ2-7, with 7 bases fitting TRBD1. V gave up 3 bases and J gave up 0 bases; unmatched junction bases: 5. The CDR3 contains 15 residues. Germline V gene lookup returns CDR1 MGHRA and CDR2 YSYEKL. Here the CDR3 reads CASSHGRGPSYEQYF. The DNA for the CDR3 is TGCGCCAGCAGCCATGGTAGGGGGCCCTCCTACGAGCAGTACTTC.

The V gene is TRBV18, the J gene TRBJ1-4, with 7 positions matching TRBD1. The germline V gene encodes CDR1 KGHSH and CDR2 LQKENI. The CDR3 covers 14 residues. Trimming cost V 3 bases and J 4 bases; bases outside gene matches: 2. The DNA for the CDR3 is TGTGCCAGCTCACCGGACAGGAATAATGAAAAACTGTTTTTT. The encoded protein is CASSPDRNNEKLFF.

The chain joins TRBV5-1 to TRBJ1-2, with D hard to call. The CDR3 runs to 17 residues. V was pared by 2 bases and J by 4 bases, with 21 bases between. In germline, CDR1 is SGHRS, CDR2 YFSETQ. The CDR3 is CASSLKEGSGFGYGYTF. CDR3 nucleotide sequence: TGCGCCAGCAGCTTAAAGGAGGGTAGCGGATTTGGCTATGGCTACACCTTC.

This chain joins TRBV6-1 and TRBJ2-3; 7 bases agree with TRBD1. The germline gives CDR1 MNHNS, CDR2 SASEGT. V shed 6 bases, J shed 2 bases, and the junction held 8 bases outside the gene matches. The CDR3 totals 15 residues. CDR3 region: CASRDRDSTTDTQYF. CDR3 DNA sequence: TGTGCCAGCAGAGACCGGGACAGTACCACAGATACGCAGTATTTT.

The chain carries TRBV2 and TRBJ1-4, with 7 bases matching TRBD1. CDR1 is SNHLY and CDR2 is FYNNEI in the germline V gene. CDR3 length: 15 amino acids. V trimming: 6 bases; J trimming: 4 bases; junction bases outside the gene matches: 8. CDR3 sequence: CASRARQGHNEKLFF. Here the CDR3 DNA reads TGTGCCAGCAGGGCAAGACAGGGCCATAATGAAAAACTGTTTTTT.